This T cell receptor beta chain was identified in a study of beta chain features in type 1 diabetes. Study conclusions and caveats: Healthy donors had naive, central memory and Treg TCRB repertoires that appeared less similar than those seen among patients. Among all four CD4+ subsets, Type 1 diabetes patients had TCRB CDR3s that were moderately but significantly shorter.

A sort by CD45RO/CCR7/CD25/CD127/CD95/CD27 yielded CD4+ naive, central memory, regulatory and stem cell-like memory cells. Germline loops: CDR1 SNHLY, CDR2 FYNNEI. This CDR3 has 11 residues. The V end was cut by 8 bases, the J end by 3 bases, with 5 bases between. Points on this clone: The antigen remains unidentified.

Expressed TCRB transcripts were sequenced, since all the RNA that had been isolated was reverse transcribed. Each sample of naive, central memory or regulatory T cells had, on average, approximately 4 million reads. The table came from immunoSEQ multiplex PCR; TCRdb's copy has only in-frame clones and leaves some out. Among 100,000 to 150,000 clones listed, less than 20% were seen once. This chain connects TRBV2 to TRBJ2-1, with D possibly being TRBD1 or TRBD2 (5 bases each). The sample was central memory CD4+ T cells from blood. This sequence was found in a man aged 30 to 45 with type 1 diabetes. CDR3 sequence: CASGGYNEQFF. The DNA of the CDR3 is TGTGCCAGCGGGGGCTACAATGAGCAGTTCTTC.